This paragraph covers one T cell receptor (beta chain) sequence. Trimming took 0 bases from V and 0 from J, leaving 10 bases between them. This CDR3 is 15 amino acids long. In germline, CDR1 is GTSNPN, CDR2 SVGIG (reference sequence). This sample was included in a study of intratumoral heterogeneity in liver cancer. Study overall: The median patient age was approximately 63 years, and most were male.

Patients had early-stage hepatocellular carcinoma, untreated before resection. Sampled areas showed no macroscopic evidence of necrosis or hemorrhage. The table came from immunoSEQ multiplex PCR; TCRdb's copy has only in-frame clones and leaves some out. The sample lists 20,000 to 25,000 clones; approximately 70% were seen once. The rearrangement uses TRBV30 and TRBJ2-3, with D perhaps matching TRBD1 or TRBD2 (5 bases each). The sequenced sample was tumor-adjacent normal tissue, obtained before any cancer treatment. The sequence came from a woman aged 70-85 years with hepatocellular carcinoma. The CDR3 is CAWSVWGSSTDTQYF. DNA of the CDR3: TGTGCCTGGAGTGTATGGGGGTCTAGCACAGATACGCAGTATTTT.